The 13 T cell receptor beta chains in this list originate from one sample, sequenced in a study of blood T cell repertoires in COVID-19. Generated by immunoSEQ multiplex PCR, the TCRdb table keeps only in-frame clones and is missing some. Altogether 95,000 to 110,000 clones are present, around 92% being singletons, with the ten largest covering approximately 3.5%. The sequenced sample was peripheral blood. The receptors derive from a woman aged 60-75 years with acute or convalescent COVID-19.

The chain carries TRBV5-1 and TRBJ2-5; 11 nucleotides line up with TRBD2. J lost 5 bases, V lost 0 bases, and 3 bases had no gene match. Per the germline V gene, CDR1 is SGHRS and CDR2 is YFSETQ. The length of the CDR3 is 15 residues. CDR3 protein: CASSLETSGSETQYF. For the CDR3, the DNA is TGCGCCAGCAGCTTGGAAACTAGCGGGAGCGAGACCCAGTACTTC.

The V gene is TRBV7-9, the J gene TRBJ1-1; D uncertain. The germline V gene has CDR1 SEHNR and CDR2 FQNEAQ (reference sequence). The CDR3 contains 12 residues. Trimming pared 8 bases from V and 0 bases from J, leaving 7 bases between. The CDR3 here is CASVGVNTEAFF. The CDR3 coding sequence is TGTGCCAGCGTCGGGGTGAACACTGAAGCTTTCTTT.

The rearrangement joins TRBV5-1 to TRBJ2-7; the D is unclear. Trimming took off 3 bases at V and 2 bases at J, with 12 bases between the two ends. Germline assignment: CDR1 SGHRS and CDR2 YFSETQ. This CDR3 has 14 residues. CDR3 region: CASSSSEPAYEQYF. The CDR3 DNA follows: TGCGCCAGCAGCTCCAGCGAACCAGCCTACGAGCAGTACTTC.

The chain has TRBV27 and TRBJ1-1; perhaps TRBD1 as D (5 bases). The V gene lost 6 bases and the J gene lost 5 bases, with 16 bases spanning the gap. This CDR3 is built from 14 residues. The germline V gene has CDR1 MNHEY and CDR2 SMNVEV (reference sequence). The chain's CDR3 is CASSYIQGRTEAFF. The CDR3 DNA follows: TGTGCCAGCAGCTACATCCAGGGTAGAACTGAAGCTTTCTTT.

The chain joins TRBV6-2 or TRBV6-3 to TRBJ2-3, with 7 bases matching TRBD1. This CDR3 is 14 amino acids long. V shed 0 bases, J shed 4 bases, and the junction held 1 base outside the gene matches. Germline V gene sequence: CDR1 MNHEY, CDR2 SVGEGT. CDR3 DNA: TGTGCCAGCAGTTACTCAGGGGGCGCAGATACGCAGTATTTT. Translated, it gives CASSYSGGADTQYF.

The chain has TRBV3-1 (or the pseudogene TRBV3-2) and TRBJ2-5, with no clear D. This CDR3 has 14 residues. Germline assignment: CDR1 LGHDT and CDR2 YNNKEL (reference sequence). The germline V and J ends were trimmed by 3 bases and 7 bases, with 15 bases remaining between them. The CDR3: CASSQISGGSTQYF. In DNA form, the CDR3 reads TGTGCCAGCAGCCAGATTTCCGGCGGTTCGACCCAGTACTTC.

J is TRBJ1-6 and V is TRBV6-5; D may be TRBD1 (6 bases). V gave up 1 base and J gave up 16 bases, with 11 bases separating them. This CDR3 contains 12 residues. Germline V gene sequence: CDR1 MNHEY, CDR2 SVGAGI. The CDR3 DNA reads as TGTGCCAGCAGTTACTATCAGGGGCCTCTCCACTTT. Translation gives CASSYYQGPLHF.

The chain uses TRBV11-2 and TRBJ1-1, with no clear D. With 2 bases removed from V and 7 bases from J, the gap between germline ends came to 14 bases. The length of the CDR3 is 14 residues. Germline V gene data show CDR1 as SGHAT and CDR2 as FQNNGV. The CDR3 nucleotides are TGTGCCAGCAGCTTATTAAACCAGGCAGGTGAAGCTTTCTTT. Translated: CASSLLNQAGEAFF.

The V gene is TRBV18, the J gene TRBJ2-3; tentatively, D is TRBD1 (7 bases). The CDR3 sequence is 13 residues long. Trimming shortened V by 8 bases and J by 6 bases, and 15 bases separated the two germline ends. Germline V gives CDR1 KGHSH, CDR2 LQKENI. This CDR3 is CASRTGEVDTQYF. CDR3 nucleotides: TGTGCCAGCCGTACAGGGGAGGTTGATACGCAGTATTTT.

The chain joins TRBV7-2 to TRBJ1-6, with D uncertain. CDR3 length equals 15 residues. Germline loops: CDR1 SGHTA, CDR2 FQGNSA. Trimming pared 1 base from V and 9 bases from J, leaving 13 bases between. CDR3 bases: TGTGCCAGCAGCTTAGAGTCAGGAGGGATTTCACCCCTCCACTTT. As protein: CASSLESGGISPLHF.

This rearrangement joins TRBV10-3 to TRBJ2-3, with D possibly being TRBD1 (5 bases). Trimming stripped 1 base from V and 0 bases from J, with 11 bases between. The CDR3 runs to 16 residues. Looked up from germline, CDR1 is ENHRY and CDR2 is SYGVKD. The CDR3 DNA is TGTGCCATCAGTGAGTTGACAGCCTCTAGCACAGATACGCAGTATTTT. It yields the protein CAISELTASSTDTQYF.

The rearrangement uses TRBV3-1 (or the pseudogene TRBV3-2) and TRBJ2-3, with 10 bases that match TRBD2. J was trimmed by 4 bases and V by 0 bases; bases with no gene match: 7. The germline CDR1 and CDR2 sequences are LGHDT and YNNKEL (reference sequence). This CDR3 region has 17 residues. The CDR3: CASSQDLASGRSDTQYF. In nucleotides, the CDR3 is TGTGCCAGCAGCCAAGATCTGGCTAGCGGGAGATCAGATACGCAGTATTTT.

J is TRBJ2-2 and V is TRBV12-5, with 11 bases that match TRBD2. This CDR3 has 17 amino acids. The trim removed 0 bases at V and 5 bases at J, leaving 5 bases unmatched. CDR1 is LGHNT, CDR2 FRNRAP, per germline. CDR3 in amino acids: CASGLVLAGDWTGELFF. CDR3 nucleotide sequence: TGTGCTAGTGGTTTGGTACTAGCGGGAGATTGGACCGGGGAGCTGTTTTTT.